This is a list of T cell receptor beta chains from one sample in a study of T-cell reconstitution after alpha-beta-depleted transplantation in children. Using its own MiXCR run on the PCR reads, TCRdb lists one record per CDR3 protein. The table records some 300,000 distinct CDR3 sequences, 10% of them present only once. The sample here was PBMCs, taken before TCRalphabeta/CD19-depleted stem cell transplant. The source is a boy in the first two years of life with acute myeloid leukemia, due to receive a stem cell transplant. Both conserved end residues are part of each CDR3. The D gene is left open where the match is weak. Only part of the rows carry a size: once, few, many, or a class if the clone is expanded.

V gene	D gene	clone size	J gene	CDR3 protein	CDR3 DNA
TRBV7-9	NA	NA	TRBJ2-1	CASSLEGRIYNEQFF	TGTGCCAGCAGCTTAGAAGGTCGGATCTACAATGAGCAGTTCTTC
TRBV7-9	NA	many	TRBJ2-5	CASSPITAYQETQYF	TGTGCCAGCAGCCCTATTACGGCCTACCAAGAGACCCAGTACTTC
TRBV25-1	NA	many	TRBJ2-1	CASRQSLSSYNEQFF	TGTGCCAGCAGACAGTCTCTAAGCTCCTACAATGAGCAGTTCTTC
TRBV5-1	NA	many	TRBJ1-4	CASSLSAGRNEKLFF	TGCGCCAGCAGCTTGTCGGCAGGGCGTAATGAAAAACTGTTTTTT
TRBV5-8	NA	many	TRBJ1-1	CASSLSVMNTEAFF	TGTGCCAGCAGCCTAAGTGTTATGAACACTGAAGCTTTCTTT
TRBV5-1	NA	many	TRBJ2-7	CASSLPDSSYEQYF	TGCGCCAGCAGCTTGCCGGACAGCTCCTACGAGCAGTACTTC
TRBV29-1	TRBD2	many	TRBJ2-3	CSVDGTSGIADTQYF	TGCAGCGTTGATGGGACTAGCGGGATAGCAGATACGCAGTATTTT
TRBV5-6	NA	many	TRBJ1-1	CASSVLRGPNTEAFF	TGTGCCAGCAGCGTGCTCAGGGGTCCGAACACTGAAGCTTTCTTT
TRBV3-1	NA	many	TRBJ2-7	CASSHPNSYEQYF	TGTGCCAGCAGCCATCCCAATTCCTACGAGCAGTACTTC
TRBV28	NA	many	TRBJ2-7	CASSPLGGSYEQYF	TGTGCCAGCAGCCCCTTGGGAGGATCCTACGAGCAGTACTTC
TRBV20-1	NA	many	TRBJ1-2	CSARDPGDNYGYTF	TGCAGTGCTAGAGACCCAGGGGATAACTATGGCTACACCTTC
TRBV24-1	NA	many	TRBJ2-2	CATSAEALWDTGELFF	TGTGCCACCAGTGCCGAAGCCCTGTGGGACACCGGGGAGCTGTTTTTT
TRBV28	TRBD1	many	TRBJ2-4	CASSSRGHRTKNIQYF	TGTGCCAGCAGTTCCAGGGGGCATCGGACCAAAAACATTCAGTACTTC
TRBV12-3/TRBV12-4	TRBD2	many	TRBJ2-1	CASSLPMLAGGRNEQFF	TGTGCCAGCAGTTTGCCCATGCTAGCGGGGGGTAGGAATGAGCAGTTCTTC
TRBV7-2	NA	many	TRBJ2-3	CASSLMAPGDTQYF	TGTGCCAGCAGCTTGATGGCTCCCGGAGATACGCAGTATTTT
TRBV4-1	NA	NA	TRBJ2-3	CASSQLTDTQYF	TGCGCCAGCAGCCAACTAACAGATACGCAGTATTTT
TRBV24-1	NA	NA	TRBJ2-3	CATSDFTSRPTGTDTQYF	TGTGCCACCAGTGATTTTACCTCCCGGCCCACGGGGACAGATACGCAGTATTTT
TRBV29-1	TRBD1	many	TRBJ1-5	CSVEDLQAGGERGNQPQHF	TGCAGCGTTGAAGATCTTCAGGCAGGGGGCGAGAGGGGCAATCAGCCCCAGCATTTT
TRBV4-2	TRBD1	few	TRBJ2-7	CASSQDPRTGGRHEQYF	TGTGCCAGCAGCCAAGATCCCCGGACAGGGGGCAGGCACGAGCAGTACTTC
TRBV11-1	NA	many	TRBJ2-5	CASSLAQFPKRPEDVGRGETQYF	TGTGCCAGCAGCTTAGCCCAATTTCCCAAAAGGCCGGAGGACGTGGGAAGGGGGGAGACCCAGTACTTC